This TCR beta chain was observed in a study of control samples from healthy donors and cancer patients. V was cut by 6 bases and J by 4 bases, with 15 bases left in between. The CDR3 has 14 amino acids. Germline values: CDR1 WSHSY, CDR2 SAAADI. Only in-frame clones appear in the TCRdb table, and some are missing; sequencing was by immunoSEQ multiplex PCR. Found here are some 120,000 clones, approximately 93% of them singletons; the top ten hold about 2.6%. The TCR was taken from a man aged 30 to 39 in good health. The V and J genes are TRBV10-2 and TRBJ1-1; D is uncertain. Sequencing was done on a sample of blood. In DNA, the CDR3 is TGCGCCAGCAGGAGAACGGGTGAGACCACTGAAGCTTTCTTT. Its protein is CASRRTGETTEAFF.